The rows below give T cell receptor beta chains drawn from one sample of a study of spatial heterogeneity in lung cancer. TCRdb reprocessed the 5' RACE reads with MiXCR, giving one entry per CDR3 protein. The sample shows about 27,000 distinct CDR3 sequences, roughly 5.7% of them seen only once. Material: PBMCs, obtained at follow-up. These receptors were collected from a female donor with early-stage non-small cell lung cancer. Each CDR3 is given with its conserved first and last residue. The D gene is left open where the match is weak. The size field is filled for only some rows; it gives once, few, many or a size class.

d_gene,j_gene,v_gene,abundance,CDR3nt,CDR3aa
NA,TRBJ2-1,TRBV7-2,few,TGTGCCAGCAGCCAAGCTGGGGGAGGCAATGAGCAGTTCTTC,CASSQAGGGNEQFF
NA,TRBJ2-3,TRBV2,many,TGTGCCAGCAGTGCTGGAACCTCCAGCACAGATACGCAGTATTTT,CASSAGTSSTDTQYF
TRBD1,TRBJ2-7,TRBV20-1,many,TGCAGTGGACAGGGCAAACTCTACGAGCAGTACTTC,CSGQGKLYEQYF
NA,TRBJ1-3,TRBV10-3,many,TGTGCCATCAGTGAAGGGTCAGGGGCCGGAAACACCATATATTTT,CAISEGSGAGNTIYF
NA,TRBJ1-6,TRBV25-1,NA,TGTGCCAGCAGTGAATATCGGGGTTCACCCCTCCACTTT,CASSEYRGSPLHF
TRBD2,TRBJ2-1,TRBV29-1,NA,TGCAGCGTCCCCATTCCGGGACTACGGCCCAATGAGCAGTTCTTC,CSVPIPGLRPNEQFF
TRBD1,TRBJ2-2,TRBV5-6,many,TGTGCCAGCAGTTCCGGGACAGGGGGTTACGTGAACACCGGGGAGCTGTTTTTT,CASSSGTGGYVNTGELFF
TRBD2,TRBJ2-5,TRBV28,many,TGTGCCAGCAGTTTACGGGAGGGCCGAGAGACCCAGTACTTC,CASSLREGRETQYF
NA,TRBJ1-1,TRBV5-5,many,TGTGCCAGCAGCTTGCAATCGGGCACTGAAGCTTTCTTT,CASSLQSGTEAFF
TRBD1,TRBJ2-3,TRBV19,many,TGTGCCGTCACTCCGGGACAGGGAGACACAGATACGCAGTATTTT,CAVTPGQGDTDTQYF
NA,TRBJ1-1,TRBV12-3/TRBV12-4,many,TGTGCCAGCAGCGACACCCCACAAGCCATGAACACTGAAGCTTTCTTT,CASSDTPQAMNTEAFF
NA,TRBJ2-3,TRBV5-1,many,TGCGCCAGCACCCCTGGGGGGTGGGATACGCAGTATTTT,CASTPGGWDTQYF
TRBD2,TRBJ2-1,TRBV24-1,many,TGTGCCACCAGTGAAACTAGCGGTGGCGATGAGCAGTTCTTC,CATSETSGGDEQFF
NA,TRBJ2-7,TRBV27,many,TGTGCCAGCAGTCTCTCAATTAGGGGGGAGCAGTACTTC,CASSLSIRGEQYF
TRBD1,TRBJ1-4,TRBV6-1,few,TGTGCCAGCACTATGGGACAGTTTAATGAAAAACTGTTTTTT,CASTMGQFNEKLFF
TRBD1,TRBJ2-7,TRBV10-3,many,TGTGCCATCAGTGAGGACAGGGGGATCCGGCAGTACTTC,CAISEDRGIRQYF
NA,TRBJ1-1,TRBV20-1,few,TGCAGTGCTATTGATTCGCGGGCTGGGGCAATGGACACTGAAGCTTTCTTT,CSAIDSRAGAMDTEAFF
TRBD1,TRBJ2-3,TRBV10-3,many,TGTGCCATCAGTGAGACAGGGGGCGCTTCCAGCACAGATACGCAGTATTTT,CAISETGGASSTDTQYF
NA,TRBJ2-7,TRBV7-2,many,TGTGCCAGCAGCTTAGTCTACGAGCAGTACTTC,CASSLVYEQYF
NA,TRBJ1-2,TRBV6-5,many,TGTGCCAGCAGTCCTATTGTTGGGCAGACGGCTAACTATGGCTACACCTTC,CASSPIVGQTANYGYTF
NA,TRBJ2-5,TRBV7-9,many,TGTGCCAGCAGCCCTCAGTTATACCAAGAGACCCAGTACTTC,CASSPQLYQETQYF
NA,TRBJ1-3,TRBV12-3/TRBV12-4,many,TGTGCCAGCAGTCACCTGGCGGGTTCCCTCTCTGGAAACACCATATATTTT,CASSHLAGSLSGNTIYF
TRBD1,TRBJ2-5,TRBV2,many,TGTGCCAGCACCCCCTCGACAGGGAAGACCCAGTACTTC,CASTPSTGKTQYF
NA,TRBJ2-2,TRBV6-2/TRBV6-3,many,TGTGCCACCACGGACAGACAGGTTCTCACCGGGGAGCTGTTTTTT,CATTDRQVLTGELFF
TRBD1,TRBJ2-6,TRBV7-3,many,TGTGCCAGCAGCTCGACAGGGTCAGGAGGGGCCAACGTCCTGACTTTC,CASSSTGSGGANVLTF
NA,TRBJ2-7,TRBV5-5,many,TGTGCCAGCAGTTGGGATTTCGGTTACGAGCAGTACTTC,CASSWDFGYEQYF
NA,TRBJ1-1,TRBV7-9,many,TGTGCCAGCAGCTTCCCATACCTTGGGACTGAAGCTTTCTTT,CASSFPYLGTEAFF
NA,TRBJ2-6,TRBV27,many,TGTGCCAGCAGCTGGTCGGGTGGGGCCAACGTCCTGACTTTC,CASSWSGGANVLTF
NA,TRBJ2-2,TRBV5-1,many,TGCGCCAGCAGCCTCGACAGGCAGAACACCGGGGAGCTGTTTTTT,CASSLDRQNTGELFF
NA,TRBJ2-1,TRBV7-6,many,TGTGCCAGCAGCTTGGGCCTAGACCAGTACAATGAGCAGTTCTTC,CASSLGLDQYNEQFF
TRBD1,TRBJ1-5,TRBV2,few,TGTGCCAGCAGTCCGGGACAGGGGGCTCAGCCCCAGCATTTT,CASSPGQGAQPQHF
NA,TRBJ2-1,TRBV20-1,many,TGCAGTGCTAGAGATGTAGGGAGCGGTCGGCAGTTCTTC,CSARDVGSGRQFF
NA,TRBJ1-2,TRBV5-1,many,TGCGCCAGCAGCGATAGGCCCTCATATGGCTACACCTTC,CASSDRPSYGYTF
TRBD1,TRBJ2-7,TRBV27,many,TGTGCCAGCAGTTTACGGGCCGACAGGGACAGGGACTACGAGCAGTACTTC,CASSLRADRDRDYEQYF
TRBD1,TRBJ1-2,TRBV2,many,TGTGCCAGCAGTGAAGCCCAGGGGGGGAACTATGGCTACACCTTC,CASSEAQGGNYGYTF
TRBD1,TRBJ2-1,TRBV4-2,many,TGTGCCAGCAGCCAGTCCCCCGGGACAGGGGACCTCCATGAGCAGTTCTTC,CASSQSPGTGDLHEQFF
TRBD1,TRBJ1-4,TRBV28,many,TGTGCCAGCAGTACCGGGACAGTAGATGAAAAACTGTTTTTT,CASSTGTVDEKLFF
TRBD1,TRBJ1-6,TRBV3-1,many,TGTGCCAGCACCCAGGACAGGAGCTCCTATAATTCACCCCTCCACTTT,CASTQDRSSYNSPLHF
NA,TRBJ2-7,TRBV28,many,TGTGCCAGCAGTTTGATTGCAGGTTTAGGCGAGCAGTACTTC,CASSLIAGLGEQYF
NA,TRBJ1-2,TRBV5-1,many,TGCGCCAGCAGCTTGGACCTGGCAGGCAACTATGGCTACACCTTC,CASSLDLAGNYGYTF
NA,TRBJ1-1,TRBV4-2,many,TGTGCCAGCAGGCCGGTGTGGTCAGCGAACACTGAAGCTTTCTTT,CASRPVWSANTEAFF
NA,TRBJ2-2,TRBV20-1,NA,TGCAGTGCCCCCTCGGGCCAGGGAGACACCGGGGAGCTGTTTTTT,CSAPSGQGDTGELFF
TRBD2,TRBJ2-1,TRBV20-1,many,TGCAGTGCCCCGCGACTAGCGGGAACCTACAATGAGCAGTTCTTC,CSAPRLAGTYNEQFF
NA,TRBJ2-3,TRBV10-3,many,TGTGCCATCAGCCCCGGGGACGTGGGCCCAGATACGCAGTATTTT,CAISPGDVGPDTQYF
NA,TRBJ1-6,TRBV12-3/TRBV12-4,many,TGTGCCAGCAGCCAAGGGCAGGAAAATTCACCCCTCCACTTT,CASSQGQENSPLHF
TRBD1,TRBJ2-3,TRBV6-5,many,TGTGCCAGCAGTCAGACAGGGCCTAGCACAGATACGCAGTATTTT,CASSQTGPSTDTQYF
TRBD1,TRBJ1-2,TRBV28,many,TGTGCCAGCACAATAGGGACAGGCCAATATGGCTACACCTTC,CASTIGTGQYGYTF
NA,TRBJ1-2,TRBV27,many,TGTGCCAGCAGTTTTGGATCAGGGACCGGCTACACCTTC,CASSFGSGTGYTF
NA,TRBJ1-2,TRBV6-5,many,TGTGCCACTTTCTCGGGCGCCGGGGGCTACACCTTC,CATFSGAGGYTF
NA,TRBJ2-3,TRBV28,many,TGTGCCAGCAGTTCCATTTATGGGGGCACAGATACGCAGTATTTT,CASSSIYGGTDTQYF
TRBD2,TRBJ2-1,TRBV5-8,many,TGTGCCAGCAGCCTGGGACTAGCGGGCCACAATGAGCAGTTCTTC,CASSLGLAGHNEQFF
NA,TRBJ2-1,TRBV9,many,TGTGCCAGCAGCGTGGGGGCGGGCAATGAGCAGTTCTTC,CASSVGAGNEQFF
NA,TRBJ2-1,TRBV5-4,many,TGTGCCAGCAGCTTTAGGTCAGCGAACTACAATGAGCAGTTCTTC,CASSFRSANYNEQFF
TRBD2,TRBJ2-1,TRBV20-1,many,TGCAGTGCTAGAGATCCGGCTAGCGGGAGGCTGCTTGAGCAGTTCTTC,CSARDPASGRLLEQFF
TRBD1,TRBJ1-2,TRBV19,many,TGTGCCAGTAGGGGTGACAGGGCCCTCTATGGCTACACCTTC,CASRGDRALYGYTF
NA,TRBJ2-7,TRBV4-2,many,TGTGCCAGCAGCCAAGATTTCGCGGGGTCGATCGAGCAGTACTTC,CASSQDFAGSIEQYF
NA,TRBJ1-2,TRBV9,many,TGTGCCAGCAGCCCCCGGGAGGGAACTAACTATGGCTACACCTTC,CASSPREGTNYGYTF
NA,TRBJ2-7,TRBV11-2,few,TGTGCCAGCAGCTTAGATAGGGCGACAGAAGGTTACGAGCAGTACTTC,CASSLDRATEGYEQYF
TRBD1,TRBJ1-1,TRBV20-1,many,TGCAGTGGACAGGGGAACACTGAAGCTTTCTTT,CSGQGNTEAFF